What follows are 17 T cell receptor beta chains derived from one specimen sequenced in a study of blood T cell repertoires in COVID-19. The data were produced by immunoSEQ multiplex PCR, yet TCRdb's version contains in-frame clones alone and is incomplete. The sample contains around 450,000 clones, around 91% of which appear only once. Sequencing used PBMCs or T cells enriched from blood (not recorded which). Source of these receptors: a man younger than 35 who had recovered from COVID-19.

This sequence joins TRBV5-1 and TRBJ2-7; TRBD1 might be the D (7 bases). The CDR3 length is 14 residues. Trimming pared 3 bases from V and 7 bases from J, leaving 17 bases between. Germline V gives CDR1 SGHRS, CDR2 YFSETQ. As DNA, the CDR3 is TGCGCCAGCAGCTCGATGCTAGCAGGGGGGGAGCAGTACTTC. Translation: CASSSMLAGGEQYF.

With respect to this clone: The germline gene is not matched at one end of the junction; a read error may be the cause. The chain links TRBV5-4 to TRBJ1-6; 8 bases match TRBD1. CDR1 and CDR2 from the germline V gene are SGHNT and YYREEE (reference sequence). CDR3 length: 16 amino acids. CDR3 in amino acids: CASSLGQGAYNSPLHF. The CDR3 DNA reads as TGTGCCAGCAGCTTGGGGCAGGGGGCCTACAATTCACCCCTCCACTTT. The full variable domain, completed using reference TRBV5-4 and TRBJ1-6, is ETGVTQSPTHLIKTRGQQVTLRCSSQSGHNTVSWYQQALGQGPQFIFQYYREEENGRGNFPPRFSGLQFPNYSSELNVNALELDDSALYLCASSLGQGAYNSPLHFGNGTRLTVT.

The rearrangement joins TRBV14 to TRBJ2-1, with a weak D call TRBD2 (6 bases). The CDR3 sequence is 17 residues long. V gave up 1 base and J gave up 9 bases, with 22 bases separating them. The germline CDR1 and CDR2 sequences are SGHDN and FVKESK. The CDR3 spells CASSQGGTTLGGGEQFF. The CDR3 DNA is TGTGCCAGCAGCCAAGGGGGGACGACCCTGGGAGGAGGTGAGCAGTTCTTC.

Comment on this clone: Other nucleotide sequences from this sample produce the same CDR3. The chain couples TRBV9 to TRBJ1-5, with 8 bases matching TRBD1. With 3 bases clipped from V and 5 bases from J, the junction kept 7 bases outside the gene matches. CDR3 length: 15 amino acids. Germline V lookup: CDR1 SGDLS, CDR2 YYNGEE. CDR3 coding DNA: TGTGCCAGCAGCGCGGGGACAGGAGTTGATCAGCCCCAGCATTTT. Its translation: CASSAGTGVDQPQHF.

Only one count was recorded for this clone. The V and J genes are TRBV19 and TRBJ1-2; 8 bases fit TRBD1. The V segment lost 7 bases and the J segment 4 bases; nucleotides outside the gene matches: 14. Germline values: CDR1 LNHDA, CDR2 SQIVND (reference sequence). The CDR3 spans 16 residues. The CDR3 spells CASTHRTGWTIYGYTF. CDR3 nucleotides: TGTGCCAGTACACACAGGACAGGGTGGACTATCTATGGCTACACCTTC.

The chain joins TRBV5-5 to TRBJ2-3, with 7 bases matching TRBD2. The V and J ends lost 1 base and 2 bases, in that order; junction bases with no gene match: 4. The CDR3 runs 15 residues. Germline loops: CDR1 SGHKS, CDR2 YYEKEE (reference sequence). Here the CDR3 reads CASSLSGATTDTQYF. DNA for the CDR3: TGTGCCAGCAGCTTGAGCGGGGCGACCACAGATACGCAGTATTTT.

This chain joins TRBV5-4 and TRBJ2-1; 9 nucleotides match TRBD2. CDR3 length: 15 residues. Germline values: CDR1 SGHNT, CDR2 YYREEE (reference sequence). The V gene end was trimmed by 6 bases and the J gene end by 4 bases; junction bases not matched to a gene: 8. CDR3 sequence: CASKNGTSIYNEQFF. The DNA of the CDR3 is TGTGCCAGCAAGAACGGGACTAGCATTTACAATGAGCAGTTCTTC.

This chain connects TRBV2 to TRBJ1-1; D unresolved. Between the trimmed V and J ends, which lost 9 bases and 2 bases, there was a span of 10 bases. This CDR3 spans 12 amino acids. Germline V gene sequence: CDR1 SNHLY, CDR2 FYNNEI. CDR3 sequence (DNA): TGTGCCAGTGCGCGGGGAAACACTGAAGCTTTCTTT. Translating gives CASARGNTEAFF. The variable domain in full, with the rest retrieved from reference TRBV2 and TRBJ1-1, is EPEVTQTPSHQVTQMGQEVILRCVPISNHLYFYWYRQILGQKVEFLVSFYNNEISEKSEIFDDQFSVERPDGSNFTLKIRSTKLEDSAMYFCASARGNTEAFFGQGTRLTVV.

CDR3 residues: CASSPMPGTVGSYEQYF. In DNA form, the CDR3 reads TGTGCCAGCAGCCCAATGCCCGGGACAGTAGGATCCTACGAGCAGTACTTC. This sequence joins TRBV7-9 and TRBJ2-7; 7 nucleotides match TRBD1. With V trimmed by 5 bases and J by 1 base, 14 bases remained unmatched. CDR1 and CDR2 (germline): SEHNR, FQNEAQ (reference sequence). The CDR3 sequence is 17 residues long.

This clone was seen just once. This chain links TRBV5-8 with TRBJ1-3; D is unresolved. CDR1 and CDR2 from the germline V gene are SGHTS and YDEGEE. Trimming cost V 0 bases and J 4 bases, with 8 bases left between them. The CDR3 has 14 residues. DNA of the CDR3: TGTGCCAGCAGCTTGGACAGAAACGGAAACACCATATATTTT. It specifies CASSLDRNGNTIYF.

A few counts support this clone. This chain links TRBV5-4 with TRBJ1-6; 7 positions match TRBD1. Germline V gene lookup returns CDR1 SGHNT and CDR2 YYREEE (reference sequence). This CDR3 is 14 amino acids long. J was trimmed by 5 bases and V by 4 bases; bases with no gene match: 3. CDR3 protein: CASSLGTDNSPLHF. The CDR3 coding sequence is TGTGCCAGCAGCCTCGGGACAGATAATTCACCCCTCCACTTT.

The chain links TRBV5-1 to TRBJ2-2; D might be TRBD2 (6 bases). The germline gives CDR1 SGHRS, CDR2 YFSETQ. V gave up 0 bases and J gave up 5 bases, with 8 bases separating them. The CDR3 is made up of 14 amino acids. The CDR3 is CASSLDGSTGELFF. CDR3 nucleotide sequence: TGCGCCAGCAGCTTGGACGGGAGTACCGGGGAGCTGTTTTTT.

V is TRBV18 and J is TRBJ1-5, with 7 bases aligning to TRBD1. Germline V lookup: CDR1 KGHSH, CDR2 LQKENI. The CDR3 is 14 residues long. V trimming: 0 bases; J trimming: 7 bases; junction bases outside the gene matches: 3. The CDR3 sequence: CASSPPAGGQPQHF. The CDR3 region has the DNA TGTGCCAGCTCACCACCGGCAGGGGGACAGCCCCAGCATTTT.

The chain links TRBV9 to TRBJ1-1; 9 bases agree with TRBD1. CDR1 and CDR2 (germline): SGDLS, YYNGEE. With 2 bases clipped from V and 4 bases from J, the junction kept 6 bases outside the gene matches. The CDR3 loop spans 15 amino acids. In DNA, the CDR3 is TGTGCCAGCAGCGTTCATACAGGGGGCGGCACTGAAGCTTTCTTT. Its protein product is CASSVHTGGGTEAFF.

V is TRBV2 and J is TRBJ1-6; TRBD1 matches 7 bases. V trimming: 6 bases; J trimming: 7 bases; junction bases outside the gene matches: 12. The CDR3 consists of 16 residues. Germline V CDR1 and CDR2: SNHLY, FYNNEI. The CDR3 nucleotides read TGTGCCAGCAGCCGGAACGACAGGGTTAACAATTCACCCCTCCACTTT. Its translation: CASSRNDRVNNSPLHF.

The chain is built from TRBV7-9 and TRBJ2-5, with a possible D match to TRBD1 (5 bases). Per the germline V gene, CDR1 is SEHNR and CDR2 is FQNEAQ (reference sequence). The germline V and J ends were trimmed by 5 bases and 5 bases, with 18 bases remaining between them. This CDR3 contains 15 residues. The CDR3 region is CASSRLGAGEETQYF. CDR3 nucleotide sequence: TGTGCCAGCAGCCGATTAGGGGCCGGAGAGGAGACCCAGTACTTC. Based on the CDR3 plus reference TRBV7-9 and TRBJ2-5, the full variable domain is DTGVSQNPRHKITKRGQNVTFRCDPISEHNRLYWYRQTLGQGPEFLTYFQNEAQLEKSRLLSDRFSAERPKGSFSTLEIQRTEQGDSAMYLCASSRLGAGEETQYFGPGTRLLVL.

The rearrangement links TRBV4-1 to TRBJ1-1, with TRBD1 matching 9 bases. V dropped 5 bases and J dropped 6; count of bases not matched to a gene: 7. Germline-derived CDR1 and CDR2 are MGHRA and YSYEKL. The length of the CDR3 is 14 residues. CDR3 DNA: TGCGCCAGCAGCGAGGGACAGGGATCCCCTGAAGCTTTCTTT. Translated, it gives CASSEGQGSPEAFF.